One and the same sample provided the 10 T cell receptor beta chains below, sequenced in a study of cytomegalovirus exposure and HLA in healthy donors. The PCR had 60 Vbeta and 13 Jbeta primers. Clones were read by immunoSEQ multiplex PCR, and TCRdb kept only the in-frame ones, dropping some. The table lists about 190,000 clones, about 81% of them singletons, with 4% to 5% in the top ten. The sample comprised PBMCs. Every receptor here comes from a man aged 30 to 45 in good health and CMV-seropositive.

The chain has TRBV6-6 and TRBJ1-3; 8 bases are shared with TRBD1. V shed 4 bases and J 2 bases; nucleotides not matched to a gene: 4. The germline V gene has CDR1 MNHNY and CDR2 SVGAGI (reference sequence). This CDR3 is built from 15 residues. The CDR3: CASSSPQGAGNTIYF. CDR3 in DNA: TGTGCCAGCAGTTCCCCACAGGGGGCTGGAAACACCATATATTTT.

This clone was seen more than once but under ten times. CDR3: CASSFRASGGHEQFF. The CDR3 DNA is TGTGCCAGCAGCTTCAGAGCTAGCGGGGGTCATGAGCAGTTCTTC. The chain carries TRBV7-2 and TRBJ2-1, with 10 bases that match TRBD2. Germline assignment: CDR1 SGHTA and CDR2 FQGNSA. V lost 3 bases and J lost 8; bases outside the gene matches: 7. The length of the CDR3 is 15 residues. Drawing the rest from reference TRBV7-2 and TRBJ2-1, the complete variable domain is GAGVSQSPSNKVTEKGKDVELRCDPISGHTALYWYRQSLGQGLEFLIYFQGNSAPDKSGLPSDRFSAERTGGSVSTLTIQRTQQEDSAVYLCASSFRASGGHEQFFGPGTRLTVL.

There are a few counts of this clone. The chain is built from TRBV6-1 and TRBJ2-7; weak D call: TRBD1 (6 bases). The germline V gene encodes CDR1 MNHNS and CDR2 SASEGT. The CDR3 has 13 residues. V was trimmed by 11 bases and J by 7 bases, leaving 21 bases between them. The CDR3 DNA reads TGTGCCGTCCCGACAGGCCGACTACGAGAGCAGTACTTC. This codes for CAVPTGRLREQYF.

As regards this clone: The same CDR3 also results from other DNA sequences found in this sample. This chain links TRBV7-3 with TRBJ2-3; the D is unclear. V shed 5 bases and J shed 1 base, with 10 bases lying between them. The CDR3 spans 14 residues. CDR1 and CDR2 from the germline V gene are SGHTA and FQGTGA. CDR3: CASSPRPGTDTQYF. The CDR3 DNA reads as TGTGCCAGCAGCCCCCGTCCGGGCACAGATACGCAGTATTTT.

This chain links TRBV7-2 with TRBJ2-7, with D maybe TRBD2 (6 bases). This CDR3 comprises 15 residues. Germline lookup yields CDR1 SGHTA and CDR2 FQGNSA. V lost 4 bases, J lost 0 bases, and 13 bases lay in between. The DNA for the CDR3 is TGTGCCAGCAGCTCACGGGTCGGGAGCTCCTACGAGCAGTACTTC. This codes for CASSSRVGSSYEQYF.

This CDR3 reads CASSYGDRDSYEQYF. CDR3 nucleotides: TGTGCCAGCAGTTATGGGGACAGGGACTCCTACGAGCAGTACTTC. This chain joins TRBV27 and TRBJ2-5, with 9 bases matching TRBD1. The closer fit of TRBJ2-7 to the DNA end suggests the J call may be wrong. The CDR3 is 15 residues long. Germline assignment: CDR1 MNHEY and CDR2 SMNVEV (reference sequence).

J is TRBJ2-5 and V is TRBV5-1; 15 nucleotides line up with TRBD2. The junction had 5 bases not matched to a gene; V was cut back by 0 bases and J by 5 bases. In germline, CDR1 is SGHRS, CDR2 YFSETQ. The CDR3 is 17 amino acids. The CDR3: CASSLAWGLAGGETQYF. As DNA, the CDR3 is TGCGCCAGCAGCTTGGCCTGGGGACTAGCGGGAGGCGAGACCCAGTACTTC.

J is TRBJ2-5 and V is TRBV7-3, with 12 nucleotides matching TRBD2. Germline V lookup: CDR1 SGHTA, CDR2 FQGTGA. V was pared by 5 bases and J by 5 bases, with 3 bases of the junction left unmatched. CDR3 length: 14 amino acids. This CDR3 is CASSLAGGGETQYF. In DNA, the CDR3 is TGTGCCAGCAGCCTAGCGGGAGGGGGGGAGACCCAGTACTTC.

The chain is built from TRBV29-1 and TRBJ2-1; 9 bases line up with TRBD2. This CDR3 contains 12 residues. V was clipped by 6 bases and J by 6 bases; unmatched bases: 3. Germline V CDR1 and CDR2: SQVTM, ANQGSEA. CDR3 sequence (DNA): TGCAGCGTCGGGACTAGCCGCAATGAGCAGTTCTTC. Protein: CSVGTSRNEQFF.

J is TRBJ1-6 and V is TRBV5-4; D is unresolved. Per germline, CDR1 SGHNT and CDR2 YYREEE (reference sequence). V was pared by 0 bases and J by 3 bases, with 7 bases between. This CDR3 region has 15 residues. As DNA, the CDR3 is TGTGCCAGCAGCTTGGCGGGAGTCTATAATTCACCCCTCCACTTT. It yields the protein CASSLAGVYNSPLHF.